The 10 T cell receptor beta chains presented below share a single source sample, sequenced in a study of blood T cell repertoires in COVID-19 (dated by TCRdb to about 2020). The library was generated by the immunoSEQ multiplex PCR assay. Sourced from immuneACCESS, this table was stored by TCRdb with only in-frame sequences that have V and J called. A share of the clones is absent; for the studies checked, an unresolved V gene accounts for under half, and the remainder has no known explanation. The sample table lists roughly 250,000 clones, 70% to 90% of them with a count of one. The ten largest clonotypes hold 2% to 2.5% of the sample. Sequencing was carried out using peripheral blood. The receptor set was obtained from a woman in her thirties or forties who had recovered from COVID-19.

This chain connects TRBV2 to TRBJ2-6, with 9 bases fitting TRBD1. V lost 9 bases and J lost 3; bases outside the gene matches: 12. CDR1 is SNHLY and CDR2 is FYNNEI in the germline V gene. CDR3 size: 17 residues. This chain's CDR3 is CASADGTGRVGANVLTF. DNA of the CDR3: TGTGCCAGTGCCGACGGGACAGGGCGGGTTGGGGCCAACGTCCTGACTTTC. The full variable domain, its missing parts supplied by reference TRBV2 and TRBJ2-6, is EPEVTQTPSHQVTQMGQEVILRCVPISNHLYFYWYRQILGQKVEFLVSFYNNEISEKSEIFDDQFSVERPDGSNFTLKIRSTKLEDSAMYFCASADGTGRVGANVLTFGAGSRLTVL.

This rearrangement joins TRBV12-3 or TRBV12-4 to TRBJ2-7; 8 nucleotides agree with TRBD1. This CDR3 spans 13 amino acids. The ends lost 8 bases at V and 10 bases at J; junction bases unmatched: 13. The CDR3 DNA is TGTGCCAGCGGATTCTACCAGCAGGGGGCTCAGTACTTC. This translates into CASGFYQQGAQYF.

This sequence joins TRBV6-1 and TRBJ1-2; 9 nucleotides agree with TRBD1. CDR3 length: 15 residues. Per the germline V gene, CDR1 is MNHNS and CDR2 is SASEGT. J lost 4 bases, V lost 2 bases, and 5 bases had no gene match. CDR3 sequence (DNA): TGTGCCAGCAGTGAAACCTGGGACAGGGCCTATGGCTACACCTTC. Protein: CASSETWDRAYGYTF.

V gene TRBV18 combines with J gene TRBJ2-7; unclear D gene. The length of the CDR3 is 15 residues. Trimming pared 4 bases from V and 6 bases from J, leaving 19 bases between. Germline lookup yields CDR1 KGHSH and CDR2 LQKENI. The CDR3 DNA sequence: TGTGCCAGCTCACGAGCCGGAGTCCCCCCCGGCGAGCAGTACTTC. This encodes CASSRAGVPPGEQYF.

This clone was found a few times. The chain has TRBV18 and TRBJ2-1; D not certain. The CDR3 length is 12 residues. Trimming left V 6 bases short and J 9 bases short, with 12 bases between. Germline V CDR1 and CDR2: KGHSH, LQKENI. CDR3 residues: CASSSSSTEQFF. The DNA for the CDR3 is TGTGCCAGCTCCTCTTCGTCTACTGAGCAGTTCTTC.

The CDR3 sequence is CASAIGAGTSDYEQYF. CDR3 bases: TGTGCCAGCGCAATTGGAGCCGGGACTAGCGACTACGAGCAGTACTTC. This sequence joins TRBV9 and TRBJ2-7, with TRBD2 matching 10 bases. The ends lost 7 bases at V and 3 bases at J; junction bases unmatched: 13. This CDR3 is built from 16 residues. Germline CDR1 reads SGDLS; CDR2 reads YYNGEE.

The rearrangement links TRBV28 to TRBJ1-2; 9 bases line up with TRBD1. The CDR3 contains 14 residues. Germline V gives CDR1 MDHEN, CDR2 SYDVKM. V lost 5 bases, J lost 7 bases, and 8 bases stayed unmatched. Here the CDR3 DNA reads TGTGCCAGCAGTCGGGGACAGGGTTTGGTTGGCTACACCTTC. Translating gives CASSRGQGLVGYTF.

The rearrangement joins TRBV14 to TRBJ2-7; 7 bases align to TRBD2. Germline V gene data show CDR1 as SGHDN and CDR2 as FVKESK. The CDR3 spans 16 residues. V lost 5 bases and J lost 0; bases outside the gene matches: 10. CDR3 sequence: CASSKRTSYTSYEQYF. As DNA, the CDR3 is TGTGCCAGCAGCAAACGGACTAGTTATACCTCCTACGAGCAGTACTTC.

The chain uses TRBV21-1 and TRBJ2-1; the table's TRBD2 call for D was not verified on the DNA. TRBV21-1 is described as a pseudogene. CDR3 length equals 16 residues. The CDR3 nucleotides are TGTGCCAGCAGCCCAAACGGGGGGCTCCCCTACAATGAGCAGTTCTTC. It encodes CASSPNGGLPYNEQFF.

The chain couples TRBV7-2 to TRBJ1-3; D remains unclear. Germline V CDR1 and CDR2: SGHTA, FQGNSA. This CDR3 spans 16 amino acids. The germline V and J ends were trimmed by 1 base and 1 base, with 11 bases remaining between them. The DNA of the CDR3 is TGTGCCAGCAGCTTAGGGAGGGCCCAATCTGGAAACACCATATATTTT. Translating gives CASSLGRAQSGNTIYF.